This TCR beta chain was profiled in a study of CD8 T cells in ankylosing spondylitis. Study results and caveats: There was a TCR beta motif, made of several highly homologous variants, that appeared characteristic of ankylosing spondylitis blood. Earlier authors reported some of these motif variants in reactive arthritis synovial fluid and blood.

Trimming pared 2 bases from V and 9 bases from J, leaving 11 bases between. The CDR3 totals 13 residues. Germline V gene lookup returns CDR1 SGHAT and CDR2 FQNNGV. Making the TCR beta libraries involved quantitative 5'-RACE with molecular barcodes. In TCRdb, the 5' RACE reads were re-called with MiXCR into one record per CDR3 protein. The data show about 220,000 distinct CDR3 sequences, just under 7.5% seen once. The table lists this clonotype with many counts. The antigen is undetermined. Sequencing was done on a sample of blood, either unsorted or a sorted T cell fraction (not recorded which). This sequence was found in a male donor with ankylosing spondylitis. The chain uses TRBV11-2 and TRBJ2-1; D uncertain. CDR3 residues: CASSLSLWGEQFF. CDR3 nucleotide sequence: TGTGCCAGCAGCTTAAGCCTCTGGGGTGAGCAGTTCTTC.